This T cell receptor (beta chain) was recovered during a study of CD8 T cells in ankylosing spondylitis. Overall study findings and caveats: Disease-linked clones bore a CD8+ phenotype, appearing relatively rarely in peripheral blood. Roughly 8 highly homologous variants made up a TCR beta motif that seemed to typify ankylosing spondylitis blood. Clones linked to disease were reported to show significant enrichment in matched ankylosing spondylitis synovial fluid.

Concerning this clonotype itself: No antigen is known for it.

5'-RACE, quantitative and with molecular barcodes, yielded the TCR beta libraries. TCRdb re-derived calls from the 5' RACE reads in MiXCR, one entry per CDR3 protein. The data hold 150,000 or so distinct CDR3 sequences, with roughly 10% observed a single time. Trimming left V 2 bases short and J 2 bases short, with 10 bases between. The CDR3 loop spans 14 amino acids. Germline CDR1 MNHEY, CDR2 SMNVEV (reference sequence). The TCR originated in a female donor with ankylosing spondylitis or in good health (not recorded which). The chain carries TRBV27 and TRBJ2-7; no firm D call. Material: blood, either unsorted or a sorted T cell fraction (not recorded which). CDR3 nucleotides: TGTGCCAGCAGTTTAGTGGCCGGACCCTACGAGCAGTACTTC. Residues: CASSLVAGPYEQYF.